Shown below are 4 T cell receptor beta chains from a single sample sequenced in a study of CD8 T cells in ankylosing spondylitis (dated by TCRdb to about 2017). The library was produced with 5' RACE. The data were produced on an Illumina HiSeq 2500. TCRdb reprocessing: public reads trimmed at Q25 with fastp, clones called with MiXCR, in-frame beta chains kept. Here each entry gathers all rows of one CDR3 protein and keeps the most common genes and DNA. The sample records 80,000 to 100,000 distinct CDR3 sequences, about 8.6% of which are singletons. About a tenth of the sample is in the top ten clones. Sequencing used blood, either unsorted or a sorted T cell fraction (not recorded which). These receptors were obtained from a male donor with ankylosing spondylitis or in good health (not recorded which).

This clonotype has a count of ten or more. One end of the junction does not line up with germline, which may come from a read error. This sequence joins TRBV20-1 and TRBJ2-3; 8 positions agree with TRBD1. Germline V gives CDR1 DFQATT, CDR2 SNEGSKA (reference sequence). The CDR3 spans 16 residues. CDR3 bases: TGCTGTGCTAGAGCCCCTCAGGGGGCCAACACAGATACGCAGTATTTT. It yields the protein CCARAPQGANTDTQYF.

This clonotype was counted ten times or more. The chain couples TRBV6-4 to TRBJ2-1, with 7 bases fitting TRBD2. Trimming removed 10 bases from V and 1 base from J; junction bases left unmatched: 10. The germline CDR1 and CDR2 sequences are MRHNA and SNTAGT. This CDR3 has 15 amino acids. The CDR3 DNA follows: TGTGCCATCATTCGCGTGGGAGGGTCCTACAATGAGCAGTTCTTC. Translating gives CAIIRVGGSYNEQFF.

This clonotype showed up many times. This sequence joins TRBV12-3 or TRBV12-4 and TRBJ1-2; D ambiguous. V lost 2 bases, J lost 4 bases, and 14 bases lay in between. This CDR3 has 15 amino acids. The DNA of the CDR3 is TGTGCCAGCAGTTTATCCCTAGAAAGCTTCTATGGCTACACCTTC. Translated, it gives CASSLSLESFYGYTF.

This clonotype was detected many times. The chain recombines TRBV20-1 with TRBJ2-5, with 11 nucleotides matching TRBD2. V dropped 5 bases and J dropped 2; count of bases not matched to a gene: 4. Germline CDR1 is DFQATT and CDR2 is SNEGSKA (reference sequence). The CDR3 is 14 amino acids. The CDR3 spells CSARIAGGQETQYF. In nucleotides, the CDR3 is TGCAGTGCTCGGATAGCGGGAGGGCAAGAGACCCAGTACTTC.